This T cell receptor beta chain came from a study of shared clonotypes between healthy human individuals. Whole-study findings and limits: The diversity represented, both genetic and in exposure history, was limited by few donors. Relative to clonotypes present in all four donors, those not shared had lower generation probabilities.

Of note for this clone: Its antigen is unknown. This CDR3 is also generated by other DNA sequences in the sample.

Here immunoSEQ multiplex PCR was the method, and the copy in TCRdb shows in-frame clones only, minus some. This table holds about 2 million clones, about 95% found once. Naive-designated CD8 cells lacked CD45RO, were positively enriched for CCR7, and omitted terminally differentiated effector memory CD45RA+ cells. The length of the CDR3 is 11 residues. The germline V gene has CDR1 MNHEY and CDR2 SMNVEV (reference sequence). Trimming took 3 bases from V and 7 from J, leaving 3 bases between them. The TCR sequence derives from a man younger than 30 in good health. The material sequenced was naive CD8+ T cells sorted from blood. The V gene is TRBV27, the J gene TRBJ2-2; D ambiguous. CDR3 sequence (DNA): TGTGCCAGCAGTTTGAGCGGGGAGCTGTTTTTT. Its protein product is CASSLSGELFF.